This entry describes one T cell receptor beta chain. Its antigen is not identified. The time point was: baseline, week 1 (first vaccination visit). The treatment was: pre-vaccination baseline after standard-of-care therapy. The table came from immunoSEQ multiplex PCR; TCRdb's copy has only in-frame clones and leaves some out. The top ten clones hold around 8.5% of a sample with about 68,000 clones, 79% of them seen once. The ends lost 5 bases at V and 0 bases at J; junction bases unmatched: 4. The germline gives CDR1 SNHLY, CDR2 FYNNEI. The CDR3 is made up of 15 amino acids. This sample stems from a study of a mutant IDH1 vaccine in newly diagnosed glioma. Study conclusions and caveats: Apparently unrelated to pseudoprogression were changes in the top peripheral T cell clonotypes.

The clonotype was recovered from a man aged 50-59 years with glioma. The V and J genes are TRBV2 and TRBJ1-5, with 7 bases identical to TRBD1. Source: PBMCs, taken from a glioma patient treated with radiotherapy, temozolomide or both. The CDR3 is CASSQQGYSNQPQHF. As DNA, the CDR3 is TGTGCCAGCAGTCAACAGGGGTATAGCAATCAGCCCCAGCATTTT.